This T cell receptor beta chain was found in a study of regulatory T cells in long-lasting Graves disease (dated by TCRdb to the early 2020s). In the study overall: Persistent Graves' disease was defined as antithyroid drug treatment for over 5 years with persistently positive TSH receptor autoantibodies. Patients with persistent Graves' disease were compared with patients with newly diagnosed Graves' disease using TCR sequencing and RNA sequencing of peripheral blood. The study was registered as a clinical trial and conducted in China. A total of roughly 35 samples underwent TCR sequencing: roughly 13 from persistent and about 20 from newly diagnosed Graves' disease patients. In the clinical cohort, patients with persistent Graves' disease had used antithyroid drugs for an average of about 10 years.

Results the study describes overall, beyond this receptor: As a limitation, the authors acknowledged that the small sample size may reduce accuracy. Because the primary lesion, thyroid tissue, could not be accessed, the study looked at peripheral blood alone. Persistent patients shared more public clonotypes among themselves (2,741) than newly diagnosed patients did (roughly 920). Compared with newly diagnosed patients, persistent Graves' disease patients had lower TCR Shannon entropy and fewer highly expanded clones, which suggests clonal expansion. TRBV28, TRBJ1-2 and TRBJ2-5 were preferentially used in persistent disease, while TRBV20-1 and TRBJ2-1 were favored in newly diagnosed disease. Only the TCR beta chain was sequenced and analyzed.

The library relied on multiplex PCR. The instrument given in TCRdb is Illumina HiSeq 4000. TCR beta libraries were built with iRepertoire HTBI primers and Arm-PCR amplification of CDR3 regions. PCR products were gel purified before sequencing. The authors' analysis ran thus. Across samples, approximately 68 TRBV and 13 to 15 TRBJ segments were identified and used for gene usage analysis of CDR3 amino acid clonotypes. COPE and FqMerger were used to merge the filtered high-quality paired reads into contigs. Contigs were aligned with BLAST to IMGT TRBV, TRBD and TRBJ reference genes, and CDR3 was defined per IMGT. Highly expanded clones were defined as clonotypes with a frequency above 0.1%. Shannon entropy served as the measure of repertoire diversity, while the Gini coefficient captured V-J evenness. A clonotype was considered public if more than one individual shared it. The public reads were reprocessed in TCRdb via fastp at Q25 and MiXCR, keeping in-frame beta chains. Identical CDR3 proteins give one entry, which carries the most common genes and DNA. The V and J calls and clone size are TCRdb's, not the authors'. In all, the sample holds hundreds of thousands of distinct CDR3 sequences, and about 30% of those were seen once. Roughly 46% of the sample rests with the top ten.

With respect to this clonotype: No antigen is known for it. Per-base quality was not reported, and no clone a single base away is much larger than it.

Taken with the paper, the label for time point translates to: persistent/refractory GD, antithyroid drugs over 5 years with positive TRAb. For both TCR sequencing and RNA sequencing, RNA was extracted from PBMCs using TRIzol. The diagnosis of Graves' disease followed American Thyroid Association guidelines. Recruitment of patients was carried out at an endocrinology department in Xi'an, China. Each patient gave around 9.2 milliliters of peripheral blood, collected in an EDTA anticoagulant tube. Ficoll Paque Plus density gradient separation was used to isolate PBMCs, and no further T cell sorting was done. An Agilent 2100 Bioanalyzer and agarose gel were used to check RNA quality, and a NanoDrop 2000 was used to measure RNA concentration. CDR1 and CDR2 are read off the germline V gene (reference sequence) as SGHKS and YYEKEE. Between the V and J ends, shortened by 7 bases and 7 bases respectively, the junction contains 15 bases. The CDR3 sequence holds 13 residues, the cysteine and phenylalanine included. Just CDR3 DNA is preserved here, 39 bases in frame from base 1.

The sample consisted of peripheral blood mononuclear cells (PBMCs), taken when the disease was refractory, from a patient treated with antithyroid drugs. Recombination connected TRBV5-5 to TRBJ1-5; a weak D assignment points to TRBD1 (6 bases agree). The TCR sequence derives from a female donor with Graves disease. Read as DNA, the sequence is TGTGCCAGCCAACAGGGCGATAAACAGCCCCAGCATTTT. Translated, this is CASQQGDKQPQHF.